A single sample gave rise to the 5 T cell receptor beta chains below, sequenced in a study of blood T cell repertoires in COVID-19. Clones were sequenced by immunoSEQ multiplex PCR, and TCRdb holds only the in-frame ones, with some missing. Of around 100,000 clones in the sample, roughly 84% were seen once. The sequencing sample was made of peripheral blood. These receptors were collected from a woman aged 60 to 75 with acute or convalescent COVID-19.

The CDR3 DNA is TGTGCCAGCAGAAAGACAGGAGAAGAGACCCAGTACTTC. Translated, it gives CASRKTGEETQYF. V usage is TRBV6-5 and J usage is TRBJ2-5; D perhaps matches TRBD1 (6 bases). The length of the CDR3 is 13 residues. The V gene's germline CDR1 is MNHEY and CDR2 SVGAGI. Between the trimmed V and J ends, which lost 6 bases and 3 bases, there was a span of 11 bases.

The chain recombines TRBV7-6 with TRBJ1-1; 9 bases align to TRBD1. The germline V gene has CDR1 SGHVS and CDR2 FNYEAQ. The length of the CDR3 is 14 residues. Losses at the gene ends were 4 bases for V and 5 bases for J; bases not matched to a gene: 5. The CDR3 loop reads CASSSDGTGTEAFF. The CDR3, as DNA: TGTGCCAGCAGCTCAGACGGGACAGGGACTGAAGCTTTCTTT.

The gene calls are TRBV6-5 and TRBJ1-2; 8 bases line up with TRBD1. Trimming at V came to 5 bases and at J to 3 bases, leaving 8 bases not matched to a gene. The CDR3 is made up of 15 amino acids. Germline loops: CDR1 MNHEY, CDR2 SVGAGI. DNA of the CDR3: TGTGCCAGCAGTAGTCACGGGACAGGAGACTATGGCTACACCTTC. Protein sequence: CASSSHGTGDYGYTF.

This sequence joins TRBV14 and TRBJ1-1; D unresolved. The V gene's germline CDR1 is SGHDN and CDR2 FVKESK. The CDR3 has 14 residues. The germline V and J ends were trimmed by 4 bases and 2 bases, with 11 bases remaining between them. In DNA, the CDR3 is TGTGCCAGCAGCCGCGAAGCGGCAAACACTGAAGCTTTCTTT. Its translation is CASSREAANTEAFF.

The genes are TRBV5-1 and TRBJ2-7; tentatively, D is TRBD1 (5 bases). This CDR3 contains 14 residues. Germline V CDR1 and CDR2: SGHRS, YFSETQ. V lost 0 bases and J 5 bases, leaving 12 bases between the germline ends. The CDR3 DNA reads TGCGCCAGCAGCTTGGGCGAACAGGCCCACGAGCAGTACTTC. Amino acids: CASSLGEQAHEQYF.